A selection of T cell receptor beta chains follows, all from one sample in a study of T cell changes during pregnancy in multiple sclerosis. Sequencing used immunoSEQ multiplex PCR; TCRdb keeps in-frame clones, though not all of them. Here the sample spans 100,000 or so clones, approximately 91% being singletons. The source material was peripheral blood, sampled in the second trimester of pregnancy. Every receptor here comes from a female donor with multiple sclerosis, enrolled in a pregnancy study. The CDR3 runs from the conserved cysteine through the conserved F or W. The D gene is left open where the match is weak. The listing skips clone size in some rows; elsewhere it reads once, few, many or a size class.

V gene: TRBV10-3
J gene: TRBJ2-7
D gene: .
clone size: few
CDR3 protein: CAISRPGRGSYEQYF
CDR3 DNA: TGTGCCATCAGTAGGCCGGGTAGGGGGTCCTACGAGCAGTACTTC

V gene: TRBV4-2
J gene: TRBJ1-2
D gene: .
clone size: .
CDR3 protein: CASSLPGGVGYGYTF
CDR3 DNA: TGTGCCAGCAGCCTACCTGGCGGGGTTGGCTATGGCTACACCTTC

V gene: TRBV27
J gene: TRBJ1-1
D gene: TRBD1
clone size: few
CDR3 protein: CASSLGTGFRAFF
CDR3 DNA: TGTGCCAGCAGTTTGGGGACAGGGTTTAGAGCTTTCTTT

V gene: TRBV28
J gene: TRBJ1-4
D gene: TRBD1
clone size: .
CDR3 protein: CASSWDRWYEKLFF
CDR3 DNA: TGTGCCAGCAGTTGGGACAGGTGGTATGAAAAACTGTTTTTT

V gene: TRBV19
J gene: TRBJ2-3
D gene: TRBD2
clone size: .
CDR3 protein: CASSIGLADTDTQYF
CDR3 DNA: TGTGCCAGTAGTATAGGACTAGCGGACACAGATACGCAGTATTTT

V gene: TRBV27
J gene: TRBJ2-1
D gene: TRBD1
clone size: .
CDR3 protein: CASSLGAQGSYNEQFF
CDR3 DNA: TGTGCCAGCAGTTTGGGGGCACAGGGGTCCTACAATGAGCAGTTCTTC

V gene: TRBV5-1
J gene: TRBJ2-1
D gene: .
clone size: .
CDR3 protein: CASSLVITGGFDEQFF
CDR3 DNA: TGCGCCAGCAGCTTGGTGATCACGGGGGGCTTTGATGAGCAGTTCTTC

V gene: TRBV5-4
J gene: TRBJ2-1
D gene: .
clone size: .
CDR3 protein: CASRNLTGMGEQFF
CDR3 DNA: TGTGCCAGCAGAAACCTTACAGGGATGGGTGAGCAGTTCTTC

V gene: TRBV19
J gene: TRBJ2-2
D gene: TRBD1
clone size: .
CDR3 protein: CASQGVGDTGELFF
CDR3 DNA: TGTGCCAGTCAGGGGGTGGGGGACACCGGGGAGCTGTTTTTT

V gene: TRBV28
J gene: TRBJ2-5
D gene: .
clone size: .
CDR3 protein: CASSLGPGLETQYF
CDR3 DNA: TGTGCCAGCAGTTTGGGCCCGGGACTGGAGACCCAGTACTTC

V gene: TRBV5-1
J gene: TRBJ2-7
D gene: TRBD2
clone size: .
CDR3 protein: CASSLSASGTYEQYF
CDR3 DNA: TGCGCCAGCAGCTTGTCGGCTAGCGGAACCTACGAGCAGTACTTC

V gene: TRBV6-6
J gene: TRBJ2-5
D gene: .
clone size: .
CDR3 protein: CASREGGRGLQETQYF
CDR3 DNA: TGTGCCAGCAGAGAGGGAGGGAGGGGGTTACAAGAGACCCAGTACTTC

V gene: TRBV4-3
J gene: TRBJ1-4
D gene: .
clone size: .
CDR3 protein: CASSQGRGAYEKLFF
CDR3 DNA: TGCGCCAGCAGCCAAGGTCGGGGGGCATATGAAAAACTGTTTTTT

V gene: TRBV2
J gene: TRBJ2-1
D gene: .
clone size: .
CDR3 protein: CASSGGLLSSYNEQFF
CDR3 DNA: TGTGCCAGCAGTGGGGGACTTTTGAGCTCCTACAATGAGCAGTTCTTC

V gene: TRBV18
J gene: TRBJ2-1
D gene: TRBD2
clone size: .
CDR3 protein: CASSLAGELNEQFF
CDR3 DNA: TGTGCCAGCTCACTAGCGGGAGAGTTAAATGAGCAGTTCTTC

V gene: TRBV6-5
J gene: TRBJ1-5
D gene: .
clone size: .
CDR3 protein: CASRPAGHSNQPQHF
CDR3 DNA: TGTGCCAGCAGACCAGCGGGACACTCAAATCAGCCCCAGCATTTT

V gene: TRBV7-2
J gene: TRBJ2-7
D gene: TRBD2
clone size: .
CDR3 protein: CASSLDGITSGYEQYF
CDR3 DNA: TGTGCCAGCAGCTTAGATGGGATTACTAGCGGTTACGAGCAGTACTTC

V gene: TRBV5-4
J gene: TRBJ2-1
D gene: .
clone size: .
CDR3 protein: CASITRPGGTGNNEQFF
CDR3 DNA: TGTGCCAGCATCACCCGCCCTGGCGGGACGGGGAACAATGAGCAGTTCTTC

V gene: TRBV6-1
J gene: TRBJ1-2
D gene: .
clone size: few
CDR3 protein: CASSEGQGVYGYTF
CDR3 DNA: TGTGCCAGCAGTGAGGGTCAGGGCGTTTATGGCTACACCTTC

V gene: TRBV19
J gene: TRBJ2-2
D gene: .
clone size: .
CDR3 protein: CASSIPGARTGELFF
CDR3 DNA: TGTGCCAGTAGTATACCGGGAGCTAGGACCGGGGAGCTGTTTTTT

V gene: TRBV28
J gene: TRBJ2-3
D gene: TRBD2
clone size: .
CDR3 protein: CASSFSRGSTDTQYF
CDR3 DNA: TGTGCCAGCAGTTTTTCGCGGGGGAGCACAGATACGCAGTATTTT

V gene: TRBV27
J gene: TRBJ2-7
D gene: .
clone size: once
CDR3 protein: CASSPLRRQQQWDEQYF
CDR3 DNA: TGTGCCAGCAGTCCCCTACGCAGGCAGCAACAGTGGGACGAGCAGTACTTC